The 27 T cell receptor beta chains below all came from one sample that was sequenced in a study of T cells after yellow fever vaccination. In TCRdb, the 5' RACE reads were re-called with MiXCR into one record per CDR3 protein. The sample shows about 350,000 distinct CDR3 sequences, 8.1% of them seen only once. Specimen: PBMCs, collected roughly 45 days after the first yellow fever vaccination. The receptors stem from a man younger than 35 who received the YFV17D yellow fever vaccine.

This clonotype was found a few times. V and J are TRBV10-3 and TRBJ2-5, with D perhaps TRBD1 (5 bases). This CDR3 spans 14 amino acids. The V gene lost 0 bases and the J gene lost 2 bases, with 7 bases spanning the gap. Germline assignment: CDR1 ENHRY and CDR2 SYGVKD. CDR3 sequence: CAISESAGQETQYF. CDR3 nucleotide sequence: TGTGCCATCAGTGAGTCGGCAGGGCAAGAGACCCAGTACTTC.

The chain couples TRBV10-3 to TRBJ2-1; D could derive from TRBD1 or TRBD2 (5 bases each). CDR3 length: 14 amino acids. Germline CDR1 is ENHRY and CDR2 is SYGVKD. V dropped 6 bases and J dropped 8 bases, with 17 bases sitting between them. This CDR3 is CAIRTGTGTDEQFF. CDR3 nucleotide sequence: TGTGCCATCAGAACCGGGACCGGCACGGATGAGCAGTTCTTC.

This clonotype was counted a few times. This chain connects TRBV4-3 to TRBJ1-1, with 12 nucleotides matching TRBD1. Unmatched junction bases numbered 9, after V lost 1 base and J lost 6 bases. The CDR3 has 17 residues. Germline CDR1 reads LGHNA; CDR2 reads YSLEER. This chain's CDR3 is CASSQGSWDRGLPEAFF. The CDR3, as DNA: TGCGCCAGCAGCCAAGGAAGTTGGGACAGGGGGCTCCCTGAAGCTTTCTTT.

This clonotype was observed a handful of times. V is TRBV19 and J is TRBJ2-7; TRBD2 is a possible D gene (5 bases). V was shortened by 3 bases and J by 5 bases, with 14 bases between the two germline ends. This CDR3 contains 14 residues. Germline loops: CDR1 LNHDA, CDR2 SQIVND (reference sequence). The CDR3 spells CASSMSGSKDEQYF. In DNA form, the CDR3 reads TGTGCCAGTAGTATGTCGGGATCTAAGGACGAGCAGTACTTC.

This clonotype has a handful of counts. This CDR3 is CASSPRDGNTEAFF. The CDR3 DNA is TGTGCCAGCAGCCCCAGGGACGGGAACACTGAAGCTTTCTTT. V is TRBV7-9 and J is TRBJ1-1; weak D call: TRBD1 (5 bases). V was trimmed by 5 bases and J by 1 base, leaving 11 bases between them. This CDR3 comprises 14 residues. Germline values: CDR1 SEHNR, CDR2 FQNEAQ (reference sequence).

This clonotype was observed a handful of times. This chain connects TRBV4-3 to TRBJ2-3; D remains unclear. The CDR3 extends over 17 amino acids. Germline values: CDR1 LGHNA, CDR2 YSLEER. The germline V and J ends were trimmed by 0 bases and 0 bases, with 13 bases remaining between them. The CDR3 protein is CASSQDRTGPSTDTQYF. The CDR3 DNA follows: TGCGCCAGCAGCCAAGATAGGACGGGTCCTAGCACAGATACGCAGTATTTT.

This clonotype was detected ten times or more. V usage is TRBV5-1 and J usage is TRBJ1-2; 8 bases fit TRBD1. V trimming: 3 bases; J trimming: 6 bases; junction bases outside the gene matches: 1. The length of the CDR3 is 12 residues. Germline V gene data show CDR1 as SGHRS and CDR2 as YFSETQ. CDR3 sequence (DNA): TGCGCCAGCAGCTCGGACAGGGATGGCTACACCTTC. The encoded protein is CASSSDRDGYTF.

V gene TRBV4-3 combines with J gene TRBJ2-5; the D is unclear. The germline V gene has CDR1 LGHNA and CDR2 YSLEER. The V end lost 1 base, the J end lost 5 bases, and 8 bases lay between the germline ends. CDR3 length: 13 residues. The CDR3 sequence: CASSQVVLETQYF. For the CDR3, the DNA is TGCGCCAGCAGCCAAGTTGTACTTGAGACCCAGTACTTC.

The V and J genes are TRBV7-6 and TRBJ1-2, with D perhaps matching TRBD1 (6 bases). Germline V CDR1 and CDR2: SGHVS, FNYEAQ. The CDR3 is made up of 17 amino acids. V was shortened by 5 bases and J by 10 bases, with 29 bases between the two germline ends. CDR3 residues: CASSSQPATELGGDYTF. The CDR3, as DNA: TGTGCCAGCAGCAGTCAACCGGCGACGGAACTAGGGGGTGACTACACCTTC.

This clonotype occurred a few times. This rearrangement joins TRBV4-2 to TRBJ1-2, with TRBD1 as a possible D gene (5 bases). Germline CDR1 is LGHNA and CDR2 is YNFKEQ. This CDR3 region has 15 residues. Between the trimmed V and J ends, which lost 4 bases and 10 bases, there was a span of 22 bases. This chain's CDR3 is CASSRQLDGGPVYTF. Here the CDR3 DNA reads TGTGCCAGCAGCCGACAGCTGGACGGAGGGCCTGTCTACACCTTC.

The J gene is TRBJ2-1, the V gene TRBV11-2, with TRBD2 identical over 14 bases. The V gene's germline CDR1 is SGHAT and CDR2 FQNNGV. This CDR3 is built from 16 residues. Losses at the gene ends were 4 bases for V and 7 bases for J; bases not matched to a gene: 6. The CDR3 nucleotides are TGTGCCAGCAGCTACTCGGGACTAGCGGGGGTAAATGAGCAGTTCTTC. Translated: CASSYSGLAGVNEQFF. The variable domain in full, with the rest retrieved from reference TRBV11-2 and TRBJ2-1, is EAGVAQSPRYKIIEKRQSVAFWCNPISGHATLYWYQQILGQGPKLLIQFQNNGVVDDSQLPKDRFSAERLKGVDSTLKIQPAKLEDSAVYLCASSYSGLAGVNEQFFGPGTRLTVL.

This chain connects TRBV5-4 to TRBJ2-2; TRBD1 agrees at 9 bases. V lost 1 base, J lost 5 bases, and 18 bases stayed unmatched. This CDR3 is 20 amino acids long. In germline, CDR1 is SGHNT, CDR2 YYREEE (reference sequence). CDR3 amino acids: CASSLTPNLQGARDTGELFF. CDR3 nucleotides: TGTGCCAGCAGCTTGACCCCGAATTTACAGGGGGCGCGCGATACCGGGGAGCTGTTTTTT. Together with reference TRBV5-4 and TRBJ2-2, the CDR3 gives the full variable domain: ETGVTQSPTHLIKTRGQQVTLRCSSQSGHNTVSWYQQALGQGPQFIFQYYREEENGRGNFPPRFSGLQFPNYSSELNVNALELDDSALYLCASSLTPNLQGARDTGELFFGEGSRLTVL.

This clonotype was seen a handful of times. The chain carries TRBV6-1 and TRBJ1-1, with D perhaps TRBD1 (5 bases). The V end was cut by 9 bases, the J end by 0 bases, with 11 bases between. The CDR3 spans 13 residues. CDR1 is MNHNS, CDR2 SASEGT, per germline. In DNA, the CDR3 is TGTGCCAGTTATCGGGGGATGAACACTGAAGCTTTCTTT. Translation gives CASYRGMNTEAFF.

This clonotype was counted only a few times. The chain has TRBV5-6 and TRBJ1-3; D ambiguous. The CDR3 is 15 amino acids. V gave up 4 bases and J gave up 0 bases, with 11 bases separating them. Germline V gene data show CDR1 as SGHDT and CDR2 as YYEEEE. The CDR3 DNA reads TGTGCCAGCAGCCGAAGCGTAATCTCTGGAAACACCATATATTTT. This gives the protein CASSRSVISGNTIYF.

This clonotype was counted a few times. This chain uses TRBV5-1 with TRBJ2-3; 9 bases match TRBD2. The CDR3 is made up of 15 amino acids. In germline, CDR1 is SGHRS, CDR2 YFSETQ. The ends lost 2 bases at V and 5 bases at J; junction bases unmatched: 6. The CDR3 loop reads CASSFGGGGEDTQYF. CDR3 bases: TGCGCCAGCAGCTTTGGCGGGGGGGGCGAAGATACGCAGTATTTT.

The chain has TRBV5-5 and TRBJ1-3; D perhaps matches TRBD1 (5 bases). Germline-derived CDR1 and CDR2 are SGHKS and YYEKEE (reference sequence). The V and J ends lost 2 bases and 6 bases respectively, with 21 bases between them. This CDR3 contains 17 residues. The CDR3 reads CASSFLQGEGSANTIYF. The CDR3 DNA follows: TGTGCCAGCAGCTTCTTGCAGGGCGAGGGTTCCGCAAACACCATATATTTT.

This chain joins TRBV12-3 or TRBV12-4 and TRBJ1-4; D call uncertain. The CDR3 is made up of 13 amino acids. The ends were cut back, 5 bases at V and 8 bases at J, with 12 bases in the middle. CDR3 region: CASSIWPGEKLFF. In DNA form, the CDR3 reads TGTGCCAGCAGTATCTGGCCTGGGGAAAAACTGTTTTTT.

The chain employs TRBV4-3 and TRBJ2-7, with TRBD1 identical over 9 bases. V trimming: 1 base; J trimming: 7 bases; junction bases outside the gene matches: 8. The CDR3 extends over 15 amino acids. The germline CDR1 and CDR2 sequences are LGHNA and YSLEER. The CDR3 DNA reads TGCGCCAGCAGCCAAGGGGACAGGGTAGGCGGGGAGCAGTACTTC. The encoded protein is CASSQGDRVGGEQYF.

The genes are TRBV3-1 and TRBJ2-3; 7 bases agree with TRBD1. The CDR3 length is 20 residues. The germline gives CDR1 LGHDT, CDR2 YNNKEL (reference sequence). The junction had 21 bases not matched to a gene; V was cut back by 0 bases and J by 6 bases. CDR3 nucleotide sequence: TGTGCCAGCAGCCAAGAGTACAGGGGCGGACTGAGCGAACCCGGGGATACGCAGTATTTT. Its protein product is CASSQEYRGGLSEPGDTQYF.

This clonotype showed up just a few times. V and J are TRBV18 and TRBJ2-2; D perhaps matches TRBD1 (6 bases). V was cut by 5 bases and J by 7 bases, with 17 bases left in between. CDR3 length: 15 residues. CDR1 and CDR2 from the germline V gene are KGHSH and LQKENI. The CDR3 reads CASSSPGDTSGELFF. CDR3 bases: TGTGCCAGCTCATCCCCCGGGGACACCAGCGGGGAGCTGTTTTTT.

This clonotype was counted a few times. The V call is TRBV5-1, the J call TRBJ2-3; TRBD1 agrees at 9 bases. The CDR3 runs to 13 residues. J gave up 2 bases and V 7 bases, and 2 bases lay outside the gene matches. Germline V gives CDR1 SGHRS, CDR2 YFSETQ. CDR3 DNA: TGCGCCAGCGGACAGGGGTTCACAGATACGCAGTATTTT. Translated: CASGQGFTDTQYF.

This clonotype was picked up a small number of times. The chain's CDR3 is CASSRTTRQGRGSPLHF. CDR3 in DNA: TGTGCCAGCAGTCGAACCACCCGACAGGGGAGAGGCTCACCCCTCCACTTT. This chain connects TRBV12-3 or TRBV12-4 to TRBJ1-6, with TRBD1 matching 8 bases. V lost 5 bases to trimming and J lost 10 bases; unmatched junction nucleotides: 16. The CDR3 covers 17 residues.

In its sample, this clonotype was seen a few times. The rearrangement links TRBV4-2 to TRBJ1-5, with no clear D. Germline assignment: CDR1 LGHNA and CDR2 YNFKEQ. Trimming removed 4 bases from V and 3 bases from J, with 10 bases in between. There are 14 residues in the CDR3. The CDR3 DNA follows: TGTGCCAGCAGCCCTTACGGGAACAATCAGCCCCAGCATTTT. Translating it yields CASSPYGNNQPQHF.

The CDR3 protein is CAWSASGPLDEQYF. The CDR3 DNA follows: TGTGCCTGGAGTGCCTCCGGGCCTCTCGACGAGCAGTACTTC. The J gene is TRBJ2-7, the V gene TRBV30; D remains ambiguous. Germline V gene lookup returns CDR1 GTSNPN and CDR2 SVGIG (reference sequence). The CDR3 sequence is 14 residues long. V gave up 1 base and J gave up 5 bases, with 15 bases separating them.

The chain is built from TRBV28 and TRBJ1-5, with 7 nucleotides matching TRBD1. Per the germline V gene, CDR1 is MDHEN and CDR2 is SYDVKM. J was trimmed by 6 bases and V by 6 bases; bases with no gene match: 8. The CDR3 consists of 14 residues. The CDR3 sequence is CASRADRDSQPQHF. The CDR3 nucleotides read TGTGCCAGCAGAGCTGACAGGGACAGTCAGCCCCAGCATTTT.

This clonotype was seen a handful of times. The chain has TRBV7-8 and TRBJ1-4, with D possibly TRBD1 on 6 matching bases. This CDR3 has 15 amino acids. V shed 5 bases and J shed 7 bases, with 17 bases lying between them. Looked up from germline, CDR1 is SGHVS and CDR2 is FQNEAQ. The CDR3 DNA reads TGTGCCAGCAGCCTCCACAGGGTCCGGGGTGAAAAACTGTTTTTT. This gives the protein CASSLHRVRGEKLFF.

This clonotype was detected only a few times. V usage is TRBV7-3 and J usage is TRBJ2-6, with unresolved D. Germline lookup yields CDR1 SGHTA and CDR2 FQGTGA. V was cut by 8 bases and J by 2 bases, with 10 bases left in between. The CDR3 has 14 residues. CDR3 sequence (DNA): TGTGCCAGCGGTCGGGCGGCTGGGGCCAACGTCCTGACTTTC. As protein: CASGRAAGANVLTF.